Below, 29 T cell receptor beta chains from the same sample are listed, as sequenced in a study of blood T cell repertoires in COVID-19. Data came from immunoSEQ multiplex PCR; TCRdb stores just in-frame clones and leaves some out. The table shows 61,000 or so clones, with under 85% occurring only once. Sequencing was performed on peripheral blood. The receptors come from a woman in her 70s with acute or convalescent COVID-19.

This chain joins TRBV5-8 and TRBJ2-7; TRBD1 might be the D (8 bases). Germline loops: CDR1 SGHTS, CDR2 YDEGEE. Trimming removed 2 bases at V and 2 bases at J, with 14 bases between. The CDR3 runs to 15 residues. The CDR3 region has the DNA TGTGCCAGCAGCTTTACAGGGGGAGGGGCCTACGAGCAGTACTTC. The encoded protein is CASSFTGGGAYEQYF.

The chain's CDR3 is CASYYNYGYTF. DNA for the CDR3: TGTGCCAGCTATTATAACTATGGCTACACCTTC. V is TRBV28 and J is TRBJ1-2; D is ambiguous. Germline assignment: CDR1 MDHEN and CDR2 SYDVKM. V was pared by 8 bases and J by 1 base, with 5 bases between. This CDR3 contains 11 residues.

V gene TRBV6-1 combines with J gene TRBJ1-5; a weak D match, TRBD1 (5 bases). V lost 4 bases, J lost 9 bases, and 22 bases lay in between. Germline loops: CDR1 MNHNS, CDR2 SASEGT. CDR3 length: 16 amino acids. The CDR3 loop is CASSAVQQGVGGPQHF. The CDR3 nucleotides are TGTGCCAGCAGTGCCGTGCAGCAGGGTGTCGGGGGGCCCCAGCATTTT.

The rearrangement links TRBV7-3 to TRBJ2-1; maybe TRBD1 (6 bases). This CDR3 spans 14 amino acids. Germline CDR1 SGHTA, CDR2 FQGTGA. The germline V and J ends were trimmed by 4 bases and 6 bases, with 13 bases remaining between them. The CDR3 loop is CASSSLTGTNEQFF. CDR3 coding DNA: TGTGCCAGCAGCTCCTTAACAGGGACCAATGAGCAGTTCTTC.

The V and J genes are TRBV9 and TRBJ2-2; TRBD2 agrees at 11 bases. J was trimmed by 5 bases and V by 5 bases; bases with no gene match: 2. The CDR3 consists of 14 residues. Per germline, CDR1 SGDLS and CDR2 YYNGEE. Here the CDR3 DNA reads TGTGCCAGCAGGACTAGCGGGGCAACCGGGGAGCTGTTTTTT. The encoded protein is CASRTSGATGELFF.

The chain combines TRBV6-2 or TRBV6-3 with TRBJ1-2; D not certain. Germline loops: CDR1 MNHEY, CDR2 SVGEGT. This CDR3 has 11 amino acids. V lost 5 bases and J 8 bases, leaving 9 bases between the germline ends. CDR3 nucleotide sequence: TGTGCCAGCAGTCGGGGAGACGGCTACACCTTC. As protein: CASSRGDGYTF.

This clone was seen a handful of times. CDR3 coding DNA: TGCGCCAGCAGCTTGGATTTTAGTAGCACAGATACGCAGTATTTT. This encodes CASSLDFSSTDTQYF. This rearrangement joins TRBV5-1 to TRBJ2-3; no definite D call. V was shortened by 0 bases and J by 0 bases, with 8 bases between the two germline ends. Looked up from germline, CDR1 is SGHRS and CDR2 is YFSETQ. The CDR3 has 15 residues. Full variable domain (missing parts from reference TRBV5-1 and TRBJ2-3): KAGVTQTPRYLIKTRGQQVTLSCSPISGHRSVSWYQQTPGQGLQFLFEYFSETQRNKGNFPGRFSGRQFSNSRSEMNVSTLELGDSALYLCASSLDFSSTDTQYFGPGTRLTVL.

J is TRBJ1-1 and V is TRBV5-1; D remains unclear. Trimming took off 4 bases at V and 5 bases at J, with 24 bases between the two ends. CDR3 size: 17 residues. Germline V gene lookup returns CDR1 SGHRS and CDR2 YFSETQ. Here the CDR3 reads CASSLTFRKSSGTEAFF. The CDR3 coding sequence is TGCGCCAGCAGCCTGACCTTCCGGAAGTCCTCGGGAACTGAAGCTTTCTTT. The full variable domain, completed using reference TRBV5-1 and TRBJ1-1, is KAGVTQTPRYLIKTRGQQVTLSCSPISGHRSVSWYQQTPGQGLQFLFEYFSETQRNKGNFPGRFSGRQFSNSRSEMNVSTLELGDSALYLCASSLTFRKSSGTEAFFGQGTRLTVV.

V usage is TRBV4-3 and J usage is TRBJ2-5; 9 bases match TRBD2. There are 15 residues in the CDR3. Germline V gene data show CDR1 as LGHNA and CDR2 as YSLEER. Trimming cost V 0 bases and J 6 bases; bases outside gene matches: 5. This chain's CDR3 is CASSQDGGGGKTQYF. The CDR3 nucleotides read TGCGCCAGCAGCCAAGATGGCGGGGGGGGTAAGACCCAGTACTTC.

V usage is TRBV3-1 (or the pseudogene TRBV3-2) and J usage is TRBJ2-1; D is uncertain. V lost 10 bases and J lost 6, with 16 bases in between. Germline V gene data show CDR1 as LGHDT and CDR2 as YNNKEL (reference sequence). The CDR3 covers 13 residues. CDR3 loop: CATRNSRVNEQFF. CDR3 DNA: TGTGCCACTAGGAATTCCCGGGTCAATGAGCAGTTCTTC.

The chain has TRBV7-9 and TRBJ2-7; D not certain. Germline CDR1 SEHNR, CDR2 FQNEAQ (reference sequence). The length of the CDR3 is 15 residues. The ends were cut back, 5 bases at V and 1 base at J, with 15 bases in the middle. The CDR3 region has the DNA TGTGCCAGCAGCCCGAAGCTGAGAGAGTCCTACGAGCAGTACTTC. It codes for CASSPKLRESYEQYF.

The CDR3: CAYTRDRGPQETQYF. The CDR3 DNA reads as TGTGCCTACACCCGGGACAGGGGGCCCCAAGAGACCCAGTACTTC. V gene TRBV30 combines with J gene TRBJ2-5; 12 nucleotides align to TRBD1. V trimming: 7 bases; J trimming: 1 base; junction bases outside the gene matches: 7. CDR3 length equals 15 residues. Germline CDR1 and CDR2: GTSNPN and SVGIG (reference sequence).

This chain uses TRBV7-2 with TRBJ1-2; D unresolved. This CDR3 region has 14 residues. The germline V gene encodes CDR1 SGHTA and CDR2 FQGNSA. Trimming cost V 2 bases and J 5 bases, with 12 bases left between them. CDR3 amino acids: CASSLRYPGYGYTF. The CDR3, as DNA: TGTGCCAGCAGCTTAAGGTACCCGGGGTATGGCTACACCTTC. The whole variable domain, remainder taken from reference TRBV7-2 and TRBJ1-2, is GAGVSQSPSNKVTEKGKDVELRCDPISGHTALYWYRQSLGQGLEFLIYFQGNSAPDKSGLPSDRFSAERTGGSVSTLTIQRTQQEDSAVYLCASSLRYPGYGYTFGSGTRLTVV.

The chain combines TRBV3-1 (or the pseudogene TRBV3-2) with TRBJ2-2; 10 bases are a match to TRBD2. This CDR3 spans 16 amino acids. Per the germline V gene, CDR1 is LGHDT and CDR2 is YNNKEL (reference sequence). The V and J ends lost 4 bases and 1 base, in that order; junction bases with no gene match: 3. The CDR3 region is CASSLRTSGNTGELFF. As DNA, the CDR3 is TGTGCCAGCAGCCTCCGGACTAGCGGGAACACCGGGGAGCTGTTTTTT.

The rearrangement uses TRBV30 and TRBJ2-7; TRBD2 aligns across 9 bases. The CDR3 covers 14 residues. Germline values: CDR1 GTSNPN, CDR2 SVGIG (reference sequence). Trimming cost V 3 bases and J 5 bases; bases outside gene matches: 8. As DNA, the CDR3 is TGTGCCTGGAGCCTTAGCGGGGGATCGGACGAGCAGTACTTC. This translates into CAWSLSGGSDEQYF.

This CDR3 reads CASSLAGFYGYTF. In DNA form, the CDR3 reads TGTGCCAGCAGCTTGGCGGGTTTCTATGGCTACACCTTC. The chain combines TRBV5-5 with TRBJ1-2; D gene ambiguous. This CDR3 region has 13 residues. CDR1 and CDR2 (germline): SGHKS, YYEKEE (reference sequence). The V end lost 0 bases, the J end lost 4 bases, and 7 bases lay between the germline ends.

The chain uses TRBV2 and TRBJ1-5; 9 bases align to TRBD1. V shed 2 bases, J shed 5 bases, and the junction held 4 bases outside the gene matches. CDR3 length: 15 amino acids. Germline CDR1 and CDR2: SNHLY and FYNNEI. CDR3 coding DNA: TGTGCCAGCAGTGAAAATACAGGGGGCTATCAGCCCCAGCATTTT. Protein sequence: CASSENTGGYQPQHF.

The gene calls are TRBV28 and TRBJ1-1; TRBD1 agrees at 7 bases. CDR1 MDHEN and CDR2 SYDVKM come from the germline V gene. Germline trimming cut 6 bases from V and 1 base from J; bases unmatched to any gene: 20. CDR3 length: 19 residues. The CDR3 sequence is CASSPSRQGSRGWNTEAFF. The CDR3 coding sequence is TGTGCCAGCAGCCCGAGTAGACAGGGCTCAAGGGGATGGAACACTGAAGCTTTCTTT.

CDR3 DNA: TGTGCCAGTGGAGGGTGGGAAGATGGCTACACCTTC. Protein sequence: CASGGWEDGYTF. J is TRBJ1-2 and V is TRBV19; the D is unclear. The CDR3 consists of 12 residues. Trimming pared 8 bases from V and 6 bases from J, leaving 13 bases between. Germline loops: CDR1 LNHDA, CDR2 SQIVND (reference sequence). Looking up the rest from reference TRBV19 and TRBJ1-2 gives the full variable domain: DGGITQSPKYLFRKEGQNVTLSCEQNLNHDAMYWYRQDPGQGLRLIYYSQIVNDFQKGDIAEGYSVSREKKESFPLTVTSAQKNPTAFYLCASGGWEDGYTFGSGTRLTVV.

The chain joins TRBV6-5 to TRBJ2-7; tentatively, D is TRBD2 (6 bases). The ends were cut back, 5 bases at V and 4 bases at J, with 15 bases in the middle. CDR3 length: 14 amino acids. CDR1 is MNHEY and CDR2 is SVGAGI in the germline V gene. This CDR3 is CASSPHGGSYEQYF. For the CDR3, the DNA is TGTGCCAGCAGTCCCCACGGGGGTTCTTACGAGCAGTACTTC.

The rearrangement joins TRBV11-2 to TRBJ2-1; TRBD2 matches at 13 bases. J was trimmed by 6 bases and V by 5 bases; bases with no gene match: 10. The germline CDR1 and CDR2 sequences are SGHAT and FQNNGV. This CDR3 spans 17 amino acids. The CDR3 DNA reads as TGTGCCAGCAGCCTCCATGCCGGGACTAGCGGGGTCAATGAGCAGTTCTTC. Protein sequence: CASSLHAGTSGVNEQFF. Complete variable domain (other parts from reference TRBV11-2 and TRBJ2-1): EAGVAQSPRYKIIEKRQSVAFWCNPISGHATLYWYQQILGQGPKLLIQFQNNGVVDDSQLPKDRFSAERLKGVDSTLKIQPAKLEDSAVYLCASSLHAGTSGVNEQFFGPGTRLTVL.

This clone appeared a few times. The chain carries TRBV3-1 (or the pseudogene TRBV3-2) and TRBJ1-4; D may be TRBD1 (6 bases). Trimming stripped 2 bases from V and 16 bases from J, with 17 bases between. The germline V gene has CDR1 LGHDT and CDR2 YNNKEL (reference sequence). The CDR3 contains 13 residues. CDR3 protein: CASSQKGGTIPFF. CDR3 sequence (DNA): TGTGCCAGCAGCCAAAAAGGTGGGACAATCCCGTTTTTT.

This clone was seen a handful of times. The J gene is TRBJ1-1, the V gene TRBV5-1; 7 bases are shared with TRBD1. The V and J ends lost 4 bases and 0 bases, in that order; junction bases with no gene match: 0. CDR1 SGHRS and CDR2 YFSETQ come from the germline V gene. CDR3 length: 13 residues. DNA of the CDR3: TGCGCCAGCAGCGACAGGGTGAACACTGAAGCTTTCTTT. Its protein is CASSDRVNTEAFF.

This chain links TRBV18 with TRBJ2-5; D not resolved. The CDR3 totals 13 residues. Germline-derived CDR1 and CDR2 are KGHSH and LQKENI. Trimming stripped 2 bases from V and 2 bases from J, with 6 bases between. This chain's CDR3 is CASSPSFQETQYF. CDR3 in DNA: TGTGCCAGCTCACCATCCTTTCAAGAGACCCAGTACTTC.

The chain recombines TRBV30 with TRBJ1-2; D is perhaps TRBD1 (5 bases). The CDR3 spans 16 residues. In germline, CDR1 is GTSNPN, CDR2 SVGIG (reference sequence). V was trimmed by 0 bases and J by 4 bases, leaving 18 bases between them. CDR3 in amino acids: CAWSVRSRVDFYGYTF. DNA for the CDR3: TGTGCCTGGAGTGTAAGGTCCAGGGTAGACTTCTATGGCTACACCTTC.

The rearrangement joins TRBV28 to TRBJ2-5; 7 nucleotides match TRBD2. The CDR3 has 16 residues. Trimming cost V 6 bases and J 4 bases; bases outside gene matches: 14. CDR1 is MDHEN, CDR2 SYDVKM, per germline. The CDR3 sequence: CASSSTSNQGRETQYF. Here the CDR3 DNA reads TGTGCCAGCAGCTCGACTAGCAACCAGGGTCGAGAGACCCAGTACTTC.

This clone has only a few counts. J is TRBJ2-1 and V is TRBV4-1; 8 positions match TRBD2. Trimming at V came to 0 bases and at J to 9 bases, leaving 16 bases not matched to a gene. This CDR3 comprises 18 residues. Germline V gives CDR1 MGHRA, CDR2 YSYEKL. CDR3 sequence: CASSQDPTGGVGGGEQFF. CDR3 in DNA: TGCGCCAGCAGCCAAGATCCAACGGGAGGGGTGGGCGGTGGTGAGCAGTTCTTC.

The chain combines TRBV3-1 (or the pseudogene TRBV3-2) with TRBJ1-2, with a possible D match to TRBD1 (6 bases). Germline CDR1 and CDR2: LGHDT and YNNKEL (reference sequence). V lost 4 bases and J lost 7, with 13 bases in between. The CDR3 is 13 amino acids. The DNA for the CDR3 is TGTGCCAGCAGCCCGTCCCAGGGGATTGGCTACACCTTC. Protein sequence: CASSPSQGIGYTF.

This clone was seen once. V is TRBV9 and J is TRBJ2-1, with D unresolved. The V and J ends lost 3 bases and 4 bases respectively, with 11 bases between them. Germline CDR1 reads SGDLS; CDR2 reads YYNGEE. The CDR3 is 14 residues long. CDR3 in amino acids: CASSASRWYNEQFF. The CDR3 DNA reads TGTGCCAGCAGCGCATCCCGGTGGTACAATGAGCAGTTCTTC.